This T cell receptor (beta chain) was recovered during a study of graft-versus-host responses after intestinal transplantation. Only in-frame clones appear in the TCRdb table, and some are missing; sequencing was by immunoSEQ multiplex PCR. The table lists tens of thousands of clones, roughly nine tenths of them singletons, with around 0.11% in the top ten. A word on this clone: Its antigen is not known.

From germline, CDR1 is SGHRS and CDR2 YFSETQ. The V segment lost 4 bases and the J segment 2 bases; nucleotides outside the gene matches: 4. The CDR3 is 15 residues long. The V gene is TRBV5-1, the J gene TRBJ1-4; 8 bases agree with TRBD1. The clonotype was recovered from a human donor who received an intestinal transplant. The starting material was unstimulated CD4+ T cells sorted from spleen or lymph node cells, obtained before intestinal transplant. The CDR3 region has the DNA TGCGCCAGCAGCGTCCGACAGGGGACTAATGAAAAACTGTTTTTT. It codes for CASSVRQGTNEKLFF.